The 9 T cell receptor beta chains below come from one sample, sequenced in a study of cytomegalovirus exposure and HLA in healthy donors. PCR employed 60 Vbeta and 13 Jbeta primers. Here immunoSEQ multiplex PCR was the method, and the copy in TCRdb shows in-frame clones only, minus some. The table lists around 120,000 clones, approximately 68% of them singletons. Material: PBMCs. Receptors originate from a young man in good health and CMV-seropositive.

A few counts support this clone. CDR3 nucleotide sequence: TGTGCCACCTTCGACACCTACTCTGGAAACACCATATATTTT. Protein sequence: CATFDTYSGNTIYF. This rearrangement joins TRBV15 to TRBJ1-3; no reliable D call. Germline V lookup: CDR1 LNHNV, CDR2 YYDKDF (reference sequence). Trimming stripped 8 bases from V and 0 bases from J, with 11 bases between. This CDR3 has 14 amino acids.

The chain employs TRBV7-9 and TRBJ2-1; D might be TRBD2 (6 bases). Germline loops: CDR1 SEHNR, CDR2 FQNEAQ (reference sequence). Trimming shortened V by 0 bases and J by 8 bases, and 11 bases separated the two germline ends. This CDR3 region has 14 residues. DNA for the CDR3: TGTGCCAGCAGCTTAGCGGGCGGAGGGGATGAGCAGTTCTTC. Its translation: CASSLAGGGDEQFF.

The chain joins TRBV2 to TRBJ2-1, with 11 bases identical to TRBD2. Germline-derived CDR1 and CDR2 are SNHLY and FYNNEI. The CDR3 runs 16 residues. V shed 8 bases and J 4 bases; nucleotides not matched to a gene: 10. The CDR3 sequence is CASLGRLAGGYNEQFF. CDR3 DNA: TGTGCCAGCTTAGGTCGGCTAGCGGGAGGTTACAATGAGCAGTTCTTC.

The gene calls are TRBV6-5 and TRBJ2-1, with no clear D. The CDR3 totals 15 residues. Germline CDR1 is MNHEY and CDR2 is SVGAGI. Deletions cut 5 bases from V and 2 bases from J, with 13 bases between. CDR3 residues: CASSPQVLTYNEQFF. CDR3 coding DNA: TGTGCCAGCAGTCCCCAGGTACTTACCTACAATGAGCAGTTCTTC.

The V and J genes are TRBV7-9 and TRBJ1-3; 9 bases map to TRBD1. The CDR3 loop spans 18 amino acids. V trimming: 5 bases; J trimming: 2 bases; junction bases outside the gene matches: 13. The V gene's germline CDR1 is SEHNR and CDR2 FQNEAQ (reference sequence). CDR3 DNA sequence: TGTGCCAGCAGCCGAAAAGGGACAGGGAGGTTGACTGGAAACACCATATATTTT. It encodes CASSRKGTGRLTGNTIYF.

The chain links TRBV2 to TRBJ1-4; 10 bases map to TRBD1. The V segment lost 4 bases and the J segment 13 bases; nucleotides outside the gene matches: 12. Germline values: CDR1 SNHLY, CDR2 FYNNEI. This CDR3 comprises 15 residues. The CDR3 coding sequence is TGTGCCAGCAGTGTTTTGGGACAGGGGCATGGGGGACTGTTTTTT. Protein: CASSVLGQGHGGLFF.

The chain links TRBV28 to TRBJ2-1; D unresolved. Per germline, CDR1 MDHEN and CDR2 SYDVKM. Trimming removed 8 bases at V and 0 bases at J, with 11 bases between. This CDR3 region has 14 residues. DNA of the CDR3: TGTGCCAGCCGTGACTGGAGCTCCTACAATGAGCAGTTCTTC. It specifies CASRDWSSYNEQFF.

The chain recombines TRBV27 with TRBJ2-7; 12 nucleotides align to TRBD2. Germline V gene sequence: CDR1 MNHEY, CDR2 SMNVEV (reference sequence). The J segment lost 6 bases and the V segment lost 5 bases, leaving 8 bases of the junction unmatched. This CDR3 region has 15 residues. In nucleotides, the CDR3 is TGTGCCAGCAGTAAGATACTAGCGGGAGGCTCCGAGCAGTACTTC. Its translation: CASSKILAGGSEQYF.

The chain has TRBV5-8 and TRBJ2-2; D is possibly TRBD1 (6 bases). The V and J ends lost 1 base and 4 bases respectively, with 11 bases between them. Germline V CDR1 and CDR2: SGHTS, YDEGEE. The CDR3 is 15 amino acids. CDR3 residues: CASSLWGLGTGELFF. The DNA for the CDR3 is TGTGCCAGCAGCTTGTGGGGGCTCGGCACCGGGGAGCTGTTTTTT.